These 26 T cell receptor beta chains were sequenced from one sample in a study of regulatory T cells in long-lasting Graves disease. TCR beta libraries were built with iRepertoire HTBI primers and Arm-PCR of CDR3 regions. MiXCR was run by TCRdb on the multiplex PCR reads, yielding one entry per CDR3 protein. Here the sample spans a few hundred thousand distinct CDR3 sequences, 15% to 20% being singletons. Regarding time point: newly diagnosed GD, antithyroid drugs for less than 3 months. There was RNA extracted from PBMCs, and the TCR library was made from it. A further study also used this sample, focusing on T cells in Graves' hyperthyroidism and ophthalmopathy.

This specimen was peripheral blood mononuclear cells (PBMCs), taken at new diagnosis, from a patient treated with antithyroid drugs. All receptors derive from a woman aged 18-29 years with Graves disease.

CDR3 coding DNA: TGTGCCAGTAGTAGGCTAGCGAAAGAGACCCAGTACTTC. Its translation is CASSRLAKETQYF. V is TRBV19 and J is TRBJ2-5, with D tentatively TRBD2 (6 bases). There are 13 residues in the CDR3. The germline V gene encodes CDR1 LNHDA and CDR2 SQIVND (reference sequence). Trimming shortened V by 4 bases and J by 3 bases, and 9 bases separated the two germline ends. Supplemented by reference TRBV19 and TRBJ2-5, the full variable domain reads DGGITQSPKYLFRKEGQNVTLSCEQNLNHDAMYWYRQDPGQGLRLIYYSQIVNDFQKGDIAEGYSVSREKKESFPLTVTSAQKNPTAFYLCASSRLAKETQYFGPGTRLLVL.

This clonotype has only a few counts. The J gene is TRBJ2-1, the V gene TRBV7-9; 13 bases line up with TRBD2. The junction had 19 bases not matched to a gene; V was cut back by 4 bases and J by 4 bases. The CDR3 has 21 amino acids. CDR1 is SEHNR, CDR2 FQNEAQ, per germline (reference sequence). CDR3 in amino acids: CASSSRTRTSGSPLYYNEQFF. Written as DNA, the CDR3 is TGTGCCAGCAGCTCCAGGACCAGGACTAGCGGGAGTCCCCTATATTACAATGAGCAGTTCTTC.

This clonotype was observed a few times. CDR3 nucleotides: TGTGCCACCAGCAGAGTCTACGAGAGTCTTACAGATACGCAGTATTTT. It encodes CATSRVYESLTDTQYF. This rearrangement joins TRBV15 to TRBJ2-3; D remains ambiguous. From germline, CDR1 is LNHNV and CDR2 YYDKDF (reference sequence). The CDR3 is 16 amino acids. The V and J ends lost 1 base and 3 bases respectively, with 14 bases between them.

On this clonotype itself: Likely a read error: the CDR3 ends without its conserved phenylalanine or tryptophan. This chain joins TRBV7-3 and TRBJ1-1; 8 nucleotides align to TRBD1. The V gene's germline CDR1 is SGHTA and CDR2 FQGTGA. The J segment lost 1 base and the V segment lost 5 bases, leaving 3 bases of the junction unmatched. The CDR3 is made up of 14 amino acids. The CDR3 region has the DNA TGTGCCAGCAGCATAGACAGGGGGAACACTGAAGCTTTCCTT. It translates to CASSIDRGNTEAFL.

This clonotype has a single count. The chain links TRBV6-2 or TRBV6-3 to TRBJ1-1; maybe TRBD1 (5 bases). V lost 8 bases and J lost 7, with 17 bases in between. The CDR3 is 13 residues long. Germline V lookup: CDR1 MNHEY, CDR2 SVGEGT. The CDR3 DNA reads TGTGCCAGCCGTCCGGAGGGGAGATTTGAAGCTTTCTTT. This codes for CASRPEGRFEAFF.

Ten or more counts support this clonotype. V usage is TRBV20-1 and J usage is TRBJ1-5, with D unresolved. V was pared by 0 bases and J by 3 bases, with 9 bases between. The CDR3 is 14 residues long. Per germline, CDR1 DFQATT and CDR2 SNEGSKA (reference sequence). The CDR3 DNA reads TGCAGTGCTAGAGAGCCAGACTACAATCAGCCCCAGCATTTT. Translating gives CSAREPDYNQPQHF.

The chain has TRBV6-2 or TRBV6-3 and TRBJ2-1, with TRBD1 matching over 8 bases. The CDR3 totals 14 residues. Germline V gene data show CDR1 as MNHEY and CDR2 as SVGEGT. Trimming cost V 2 bases and J 4 bases; bases outside gene matches: 1. The CDR3, as DNA: TGTGCCAGCAGTTACGGACAGGGATACAATGAGCAGTTCTTC. Translation: CASSYGQGYNEQFF.

This clonotype was detected once. The rearrangement uses TRBV4-2 and TRBJ1-4, with D unclear. The germline V and J ends were trimmed by 4 bases and 6 bases, with 18 bases remaining between them. The CDR3 is 16 residues long. Per germline, CDR1 LGHNA and CDR2 YNFKEQ. The CDR3 DNA reads TGTGCCAGCAGCCTGTGGGCGGGAAATTTGGATGAAAAACTGTTTTTT. It encodes CASSLWAGNLDEKLFF.

This clonotype was counted a few times. V is TRBV29-1 and J is TRBJ1-1; D is uncertain. Germline loops: CDR1 SQVTM, CDR2 ANQGSEA. The length of the CDR3 is 11 residues. V gave up 7 bases and J gave up 10 bases, with 16 bases separating them. The CDR3 DNA reads as TGCAGCGCAGTGACACGGACGGGAGCTTTCTTT. Translating gives CSAVTRTGAFF.

About this clonotype: Given a much more abundant clone one base away, this may be a read error. This chain links TRBV2 with TRBJ2-1; tentative D call: TRBD2 (5 bases). The CDR3 has 12 amino acids. Germline CDR1 is SNHLY and CDR2 is FYNNEI. In DNA form, the CDR3 reads TGTACCAGCAGTGAAGCGCGTAGGGAGCGGTTCTTC. Translating gives CTSSEARRERFF.

The table lists this clonotype with many counts. The CDR3, as DNA: TGTGCCAGCAGTACCGCCAAGGGGGGCTCGACCCAGTACTTC. This translates into CASSTAKGGSTQYF. V is TRBV6-1 and J is TRBJ2-5, with D perhaps being TRBD1 or TRBD2 (6 bases each). Trimming took off 5 bases at V and 7 bases at J, with 17 bases between the two ends. Germline lookup yields CDR1 MNHNS and CDR2 SASEGT. This CDR3 region has 14 residues.

In its sample, this clonotype was seen a few times. The genes are TRBV19 and TRBJ2-5; D gene ambiguous. Germline V gene sequence: CDR1 LNHDA, CDR2 SQIVND (reference sequence). This CDR3 region has 16 residues. The V gene lost 1 base and the J gene lost 0 bases, with 12 bases spanning the gap. As DNA, the CDR3 is TGTGCCAGTAGTATAGCGGGCGGAACGTACCAAGAGACCCAGTACTTC. It specifies CASSIAGGTYQETQYF. The variable domain in full, with the rest retrieved from reference TRBV19 and TRBJ2-5, is DGGITQSPKYLFRKEGQNVTLSCEQNLNHDAMYWYRQDPGQGLRLIYYSQIVNDFQKGDIAEGYSVSREKKESFPLTVTSAQKNPTAFYLCASSIAGGTYQETQYFGPGTRLLVL.

This clonotype was recorded at least ten times. V usage is TRBV30 and J usage is TRBJ2-4; D ambiguous. V lost 2 bases, J lost 9 bases, and 17 bases lay in between. The CDR3 is made up of 14 amino acids. From germline, CDR1 is GTSNPN and CDR2 SVGIG (reference sequence). CDR3 coding DNA: TGTGCCTGGAGTCCGTTGAGTCCTCTAGGCATTCAGTACTTC. Its protein product is CAWSPLSPLGIQYF.

This chain links TRBV7-9 with TRBJ2-1; 9 nucleotides agree with TRBD2. CDR1 is SEHNR and CDR2 is FQNEAQ in the germline V gene (reference sequence). The CDR3 sequence is 14 residues long. V trimming: 4 bases; J trimming: 5 bases; junction bases outside the gene matches: 3. CDR3 residues: CASSYSGGHNEQFF. The CDR3, as DNA: TGTGCCAGCAGCTATAGCGGGGGACACAATGAGCAGTTCTTC. The variable domain in full, completed from reference TRBV7-9 and TRBJ2-1, reads DTGVSQNPRHKITKRGQNVTFRCDPISEHNRLYWYRQTLGQGPEFLTYFQNEAQLEKSRLLSDRFSAERPKGSFSTLEIQRTEQGDSAMYLCASSYSGGHNEQFFGPGTRLTVL.

The chain joins TRBV3-1 to TRBJ1-3, with D perhaps matching TRBD1 (5 bases). Germline V gene lookup returns CDR1 LGHDT and CDR2 YNNKEL (reference sequence). Between the trimmed V and J ends, which lost 8 bases and 1 base, there was a span of 6 bases. The length of the CDR3 is 12 residues. In DNA, the CDR3 is TGTGCCAGCGGGGCTTCTGGAAACACCATATATTTT. Amino acids: CASGASGNTIYF.

In the case of this clonotype: A much larger clone differs from this one at a single base, so this may be a read error. This chain links TRBV10-3 with TRBJ2-1; a weak D match, TRBD1 (5 bases). Germline V lookup: CDR1 ENHRY, CDR2 SYGVKD. Trimming stripped 3 bases from V and 0 bases from J, with 12 bases between. The CDR3 loop spans 16 amino acids. CDR3 nucleotide sequence: TGTGCCATCAGTGATTTGCGGCAGGGCTCCTACAATGAGCAGTTCTTC. Encoded protein: CAISDLRQGSYNEQFF.

This clonotype was picked up a small number of times. The rearrangement links TRBV20-1 to TRBJ2-7; D may be TRBD1 (6 bases). Germline CDR1 is DFQATT and CDR2 is SNEGSKA (reference sequence). V dropped 5 bases and J dropped 0 bases, with 11 bases sitting between them. The CDR3 sequence is 13 residues long. The CDR3: CSAATGTSYEQYF. The CDR3 coding sequence is TGCAGTGCTGCGACAGGAACCTCCTACGAGCAGTACTTC.

The rearrangement links TRBV20-1 to TRBJ2-4; D possibly corresponds to TRBD2 (6 bases). The CDR3 has 15 residues. V was cut by 0 bases and J by 10 bases, with 19 bases left in between. In germline, CDR1 is DFQATT, CDR2 SNEGSKA (reference sequence). Written as DNA, the CDR3 is TGCAGTGCTAGAGATCTCCAGGGAGGTTCGCGTATTCAGTACTTC. Residues: CSARDLQGGSRIQYF.

This clonotype was picked up many times. This chain connects TRBV18 to TRBJ2-3; D remains unclear. CDR1 and CDR2 (germline): KGHSH, LQKENI. V lost 3 bases, J lost 2 bases, and 9 bases lay in between. The CDR3 runs 14 residues. CDR3 loop: CASSPGHSTDTQYF. CDR3 coding DNA: TGTGCCAGCTCACCTGGCCATTCCACAGATACGCAGTATTTT.

The chain links TRBV6-1 to TRBJ1-2; D remains unclear. The V and J ends lost 6 bases and 4 bases respectively, with 18 bases between them. This CDR3 spans 15 amino acids. CDR1 is MNHNS, CDR2 SASEGT, per germline. CDR3 nucleotides: TGTGCCAGCAGGGTTACGCGTCAGGCCGGCTATGGCTACACCTTC. This gives the protein CASRVTRQAGYGYTF.

A few counts support this clonotype. The V call is TRBV5-4, the J call TRBJ2-1, with 8 bases aligning to TRBD2. The V gene end was trimmed by 4 bases and the J gene end by 8 bases; junction bases not matched to a gene: 14. The CDR3 consists of 16 residues. CDR1 and CDR2 from the germline V gene are SGHNT and YYREEE (reference sequence). CDR3 loop: CASSTAGAGVSDEQFF. CDR3 sequence (DNA): TGTGCCAGCAGCACCGCAGGAGCGGGAGTATCCGATGAGCAGTTCTTC.

This clonotype was detected many times. The gene calls are TRBV20-1 and TRBJ1-6, with 8 bases matching TRBD1. The J segment lost 9 bases and the V segment lost 6 bases, leaving 7 bases of the junction unmatched. Germline CDR1 is DFQATT and CDR2 is SNEGSKA (reference sequence). The CDR3 totals 13 residues. The CDR3 spells CSAPDRESSPLHF. CDR3 nucleotides: TGCAGTGCACCGGACAGGGAGAGTTCACCCCTCCACTTT.

This clonotype was counted at least ten times. The chain carries TRBV5-1 and TRBJ2-1; D remains ambiguous. There are 14 residues in the CDR3. Germline-derived CDR1 and CDR2 are SGHRS and YFSETQ. V was clipped by 4 bases and J by 9 bases, with 17 bases between them. The CDR3 DNA reads as TGCGCCAGCAGCCCAGCTTCTGTCACCCTTGAGCAGTTCTTC. Translating gives CASSPASVTLEQFF.

At least ten counts were recorded for this clonotype. One end of the junction is discordant with germline, which a read error may explain. The rearrangement uses TRBV5-1 and TRBJ1-1, with TRBD1 as a possible D gene (6 bases). CDR3 length: 11 amino acids. Germline V CDR1 and CDR2: SGHRS, YFSETQ. The CDR3: CASSLGTEAFF. As DNA, the CDR3 is TGTGCCAGCAGCTTAGGGACAGAAGCTTTCTTT.

There are many counts of this clonotype. The chain is built from TRBV9 and TRBJ2-1; tentative D call: TRBD2 (5 bases). CDR3 length: 14 residues. The germline V gene encodes CDR1 SGDLS and CDR2 YYNGEE. The V and J ends lost 0 bases and 3 bases respectively, with 7 bases between them. In DNA form, the CDR3 reads TGTGCCAGCAGCGTAGCGGGGAGCTACAATGAGCAGTTCTTC. This codes for CASSVAGSYNEQFF.

This clonotype was recorded at least ten times. The chain employs TRBV30 and TRBJ1-5, with a weak D call TRBD1 (6 bases). Trimming removed 2 bases at V and 0 bases at J, with 17 bases between. Germline V gene sequence: CDR1 GTSNPN, CDR2 SVGIG (reference sequence). The CDR3 length is 17 residues. CDR3: CAWSKGFWGHSNQPQHF. The DNA for the CDR3 is TGTGCCTGGAGTAAGGGTTTCTGGGGACATAGCAATCAGCCCCAGCATTTT.